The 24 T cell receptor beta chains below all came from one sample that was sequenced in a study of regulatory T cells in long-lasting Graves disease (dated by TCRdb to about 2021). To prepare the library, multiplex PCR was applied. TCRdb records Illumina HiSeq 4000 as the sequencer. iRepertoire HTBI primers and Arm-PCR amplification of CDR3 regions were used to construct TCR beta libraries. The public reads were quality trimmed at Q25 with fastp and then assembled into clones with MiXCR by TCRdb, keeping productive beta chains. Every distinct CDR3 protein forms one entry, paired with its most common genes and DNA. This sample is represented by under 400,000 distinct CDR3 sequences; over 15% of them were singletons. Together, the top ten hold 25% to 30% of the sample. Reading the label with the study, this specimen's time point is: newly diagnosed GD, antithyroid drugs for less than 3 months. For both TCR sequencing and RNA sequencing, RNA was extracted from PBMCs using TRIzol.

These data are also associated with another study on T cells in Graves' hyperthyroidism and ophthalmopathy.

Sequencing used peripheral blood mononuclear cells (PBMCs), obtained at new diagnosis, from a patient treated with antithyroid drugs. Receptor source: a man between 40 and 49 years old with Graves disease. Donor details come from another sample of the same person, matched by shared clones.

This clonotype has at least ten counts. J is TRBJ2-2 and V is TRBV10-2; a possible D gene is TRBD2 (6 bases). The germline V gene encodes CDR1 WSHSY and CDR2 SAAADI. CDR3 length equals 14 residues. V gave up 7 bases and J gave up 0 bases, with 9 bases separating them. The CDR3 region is CASIGGSNTGELFF. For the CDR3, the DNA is TGCGCCAGCATCGGAGGGTCGAACACCGGGGAGCTGTTTTTT.

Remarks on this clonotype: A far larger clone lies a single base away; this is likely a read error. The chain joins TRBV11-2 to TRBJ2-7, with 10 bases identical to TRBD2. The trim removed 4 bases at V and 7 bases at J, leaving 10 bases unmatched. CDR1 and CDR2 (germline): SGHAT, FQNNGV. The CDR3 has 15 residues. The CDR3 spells CASSYGLAAYNEQYF. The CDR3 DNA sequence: TGTGCCAGCAGCTATGGACTAGCGGCCTACAATGAGCAGTACTTC.

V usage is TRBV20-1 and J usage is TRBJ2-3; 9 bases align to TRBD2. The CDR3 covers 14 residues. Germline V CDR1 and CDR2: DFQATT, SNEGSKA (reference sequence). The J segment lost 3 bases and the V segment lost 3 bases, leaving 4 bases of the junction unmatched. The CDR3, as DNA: TGCAGTGCTAGCACCAGCGGGGGGACAGATACGCAGTATTTT. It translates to CSASTSGGTDTQYF.

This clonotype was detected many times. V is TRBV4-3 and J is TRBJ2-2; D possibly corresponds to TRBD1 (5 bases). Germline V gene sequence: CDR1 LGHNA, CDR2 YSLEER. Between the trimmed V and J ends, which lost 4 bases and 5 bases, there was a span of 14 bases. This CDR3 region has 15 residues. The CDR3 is CASSRMGLGTGELFF. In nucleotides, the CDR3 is TGCGCCAGCAGCCGGATGGGGCTTGGGACCGGGGAGCTGTTTTTT.

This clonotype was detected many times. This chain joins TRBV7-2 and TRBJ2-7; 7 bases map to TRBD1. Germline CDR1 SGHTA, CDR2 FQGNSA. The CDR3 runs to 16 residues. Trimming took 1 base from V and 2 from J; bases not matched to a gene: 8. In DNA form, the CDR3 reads TGTGCCAGCAGCTTAGGGACAGGCGCAGGGACCTACGAGCAGTACTTC. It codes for CASSLGTGAGTYEQYF.

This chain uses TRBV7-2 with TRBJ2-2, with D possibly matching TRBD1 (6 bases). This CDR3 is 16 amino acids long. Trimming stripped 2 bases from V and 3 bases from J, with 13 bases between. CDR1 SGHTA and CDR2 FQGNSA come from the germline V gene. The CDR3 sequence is CASSLTAGVDTGELFF. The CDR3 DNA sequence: TGTGCCAGCAGCTTAACCGCAGGGGTGGACACCGGGGAGCTGTTTTTT.

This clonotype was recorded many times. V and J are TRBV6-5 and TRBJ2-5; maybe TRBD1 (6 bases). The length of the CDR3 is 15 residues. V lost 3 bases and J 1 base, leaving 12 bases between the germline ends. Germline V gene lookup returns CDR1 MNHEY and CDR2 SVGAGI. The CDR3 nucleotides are TGTGCCAGCAGTTATGATACAGGGTTCCAAGAGACCCAGTACTTC. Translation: CASSYDTGFQETQYF.

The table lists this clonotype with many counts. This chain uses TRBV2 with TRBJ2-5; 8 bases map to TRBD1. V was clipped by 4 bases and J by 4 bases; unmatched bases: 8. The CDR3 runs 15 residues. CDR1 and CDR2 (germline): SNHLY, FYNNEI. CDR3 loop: CASSAPDRVLETQYF. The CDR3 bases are TGTGCCAGCAGTGCCCCGGACAGGGTACTAGAGACCCAGTACTTC.

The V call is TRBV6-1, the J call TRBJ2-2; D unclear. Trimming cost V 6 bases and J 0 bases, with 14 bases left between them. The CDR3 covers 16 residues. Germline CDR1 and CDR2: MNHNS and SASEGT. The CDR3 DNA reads TGTGCCAGCAGAAACCGGAAGAGTGCGAACACCGGGGAGCTGTTTTTT. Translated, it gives CASRNRKSANTGELFF.

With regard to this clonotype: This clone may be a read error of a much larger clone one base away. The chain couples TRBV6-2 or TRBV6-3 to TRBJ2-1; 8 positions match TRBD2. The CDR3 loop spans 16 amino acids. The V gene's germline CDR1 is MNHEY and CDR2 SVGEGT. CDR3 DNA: TGTACCAGCAGTGAAGCGGGAGCGGGGTCCTACAATGAGCAGTTCTTC. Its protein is CTSSEAGAGSYNEQFF.

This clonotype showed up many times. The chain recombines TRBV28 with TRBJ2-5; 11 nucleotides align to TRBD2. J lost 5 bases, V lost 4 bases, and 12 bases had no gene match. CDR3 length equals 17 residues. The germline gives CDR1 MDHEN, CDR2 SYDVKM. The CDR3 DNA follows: TGTGCCAGCAGTTCCTCTAGCGGGGGGTTCAGTCGTGAGACCCAGTACTTC. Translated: CASSSSSGGFSRETQYF.

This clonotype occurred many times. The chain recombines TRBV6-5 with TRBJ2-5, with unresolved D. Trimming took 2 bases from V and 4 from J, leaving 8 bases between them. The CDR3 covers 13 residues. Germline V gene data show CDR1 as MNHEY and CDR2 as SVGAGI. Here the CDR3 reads CASSYPGGETQYF. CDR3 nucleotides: TGTGCCAGCAGTTACCCGGGTGGAGAGACCCAGTACTTC.

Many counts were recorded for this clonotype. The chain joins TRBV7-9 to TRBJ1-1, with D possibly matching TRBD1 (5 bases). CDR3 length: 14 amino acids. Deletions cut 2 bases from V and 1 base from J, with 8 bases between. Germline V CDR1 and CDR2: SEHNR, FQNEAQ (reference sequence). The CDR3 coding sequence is TGTGCCAGCAGCTTAACTCAGGGGAACACTGAAGCTTTCTTT. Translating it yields CASSLTQGNTEAFF.

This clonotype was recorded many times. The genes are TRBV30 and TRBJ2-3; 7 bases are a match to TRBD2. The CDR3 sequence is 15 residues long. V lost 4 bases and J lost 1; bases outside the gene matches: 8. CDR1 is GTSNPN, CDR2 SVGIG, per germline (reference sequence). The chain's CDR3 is CAWTEGSGRTDTQYF. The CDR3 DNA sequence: TGTGCCTGGACCGAAGGTAGCGGGCGCACAGATACGCAGTATTTT. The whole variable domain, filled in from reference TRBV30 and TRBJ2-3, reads SQTIHQWPATLVQPVGSPLSLECTVEGTSNPNLYWYRQAAGRGLQLLFYSVGIGQISSEVPQNLSASRPQDRQFILSSKKLLLSDSGFYLCAWTEGSGRTDTQYFGPGTRLTVL.

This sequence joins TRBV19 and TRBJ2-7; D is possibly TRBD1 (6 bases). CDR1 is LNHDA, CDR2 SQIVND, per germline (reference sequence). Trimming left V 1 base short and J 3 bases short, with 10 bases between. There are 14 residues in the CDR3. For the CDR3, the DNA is TGTGCCAGTAGTATAGGAGGGGGAGTCTACGAGCAGTACTTC. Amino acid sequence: CASSIGGGVYEQYF.

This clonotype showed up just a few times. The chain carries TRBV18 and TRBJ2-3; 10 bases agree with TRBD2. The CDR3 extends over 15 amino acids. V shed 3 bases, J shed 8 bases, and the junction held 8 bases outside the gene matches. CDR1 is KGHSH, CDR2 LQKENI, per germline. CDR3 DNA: TGTGCCAGCTCACCGCCTAGCGGGGGCCGCGGTACGCAGTATTTT. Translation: CASSPPSGGRGTQYF.

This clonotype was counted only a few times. CDR3 in DNA: TGCAGTGCTAGAGATCCACGGGGGGGCGTCGGGGAGCTGTTTTTT. As protein: CSARDPRGGVGELFF. The rearrangement links TRBV20-1 to TRBJ2-2, with 8 bases lining up with TRBD2. Losses at the gene ends were 0 bases for V and 7 bases for J; bases not matched to a gene: 7. The CDR3 runs 15 residues. The germline CDR1 and CDR2 sequences are DFQATT and SNEGSKA (reference sequence).

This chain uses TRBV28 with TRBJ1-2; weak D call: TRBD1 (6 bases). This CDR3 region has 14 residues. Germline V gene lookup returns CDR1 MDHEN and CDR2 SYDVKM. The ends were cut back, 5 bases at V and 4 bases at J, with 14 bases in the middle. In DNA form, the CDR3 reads TGTGCCAGCAGTATCAACGGGGGCCCCTATGGCTACACCTTC. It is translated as CASSINGGPYGYTF.

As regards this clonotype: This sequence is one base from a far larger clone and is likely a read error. CDR3 bases: TGTGCCAGCAGCCAGACAAATACGCAGTATTTT. Protein product: CASSQTNTQYF. The chain employs TRBV5-6 and TRBJ2-3; D is unresolved. From germline, CDR1 is SGHDT and CDR2 YYEEEE. The CDR3 contains 11 residues. The germline V and J ends were trimmed by 4 bases and 7 bases, with 7 bases remaining between them.

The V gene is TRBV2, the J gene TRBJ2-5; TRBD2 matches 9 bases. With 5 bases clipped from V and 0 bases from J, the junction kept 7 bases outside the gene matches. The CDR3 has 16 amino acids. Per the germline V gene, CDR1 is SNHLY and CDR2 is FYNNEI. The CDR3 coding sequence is TGTGCCAGCAGTAGCCCGACTAGCGGAGACCAAGAGACCCAGTACTTC. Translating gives CASSSPTSGDQETQYF.

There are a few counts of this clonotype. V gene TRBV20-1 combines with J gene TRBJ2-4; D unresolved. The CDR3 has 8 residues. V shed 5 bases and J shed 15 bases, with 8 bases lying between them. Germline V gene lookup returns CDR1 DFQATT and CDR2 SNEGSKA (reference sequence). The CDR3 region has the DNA TGCAGTGCTGGGCATGGGTACTTC. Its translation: CSAGHGYF.

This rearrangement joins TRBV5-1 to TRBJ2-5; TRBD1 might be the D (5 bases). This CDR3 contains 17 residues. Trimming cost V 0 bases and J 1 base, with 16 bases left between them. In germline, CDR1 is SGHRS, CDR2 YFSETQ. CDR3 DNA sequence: TGCGCCAGCAGCTTGGTCCCCTTTACAGGTATCCAAGAGACCCAGTACTTC. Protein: CASSLVPFTGIQETQYF.

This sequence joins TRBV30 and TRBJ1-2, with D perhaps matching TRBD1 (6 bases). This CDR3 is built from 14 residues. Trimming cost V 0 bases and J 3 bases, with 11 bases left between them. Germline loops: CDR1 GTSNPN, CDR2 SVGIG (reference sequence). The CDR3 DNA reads TGTGCCTGGAGTGTGGGGGGCCTTTACTATGGCTACACCTTC. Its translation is CAWSVGGLYYGYTF.

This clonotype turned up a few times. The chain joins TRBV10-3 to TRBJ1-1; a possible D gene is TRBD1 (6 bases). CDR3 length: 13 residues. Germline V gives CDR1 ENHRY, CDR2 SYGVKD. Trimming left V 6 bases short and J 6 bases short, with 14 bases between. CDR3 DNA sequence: TGTGCCATCAGGCTGCAGGGGTACTCTGAAGCTTTCTTT. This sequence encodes CAIRLQGYSEAFF.